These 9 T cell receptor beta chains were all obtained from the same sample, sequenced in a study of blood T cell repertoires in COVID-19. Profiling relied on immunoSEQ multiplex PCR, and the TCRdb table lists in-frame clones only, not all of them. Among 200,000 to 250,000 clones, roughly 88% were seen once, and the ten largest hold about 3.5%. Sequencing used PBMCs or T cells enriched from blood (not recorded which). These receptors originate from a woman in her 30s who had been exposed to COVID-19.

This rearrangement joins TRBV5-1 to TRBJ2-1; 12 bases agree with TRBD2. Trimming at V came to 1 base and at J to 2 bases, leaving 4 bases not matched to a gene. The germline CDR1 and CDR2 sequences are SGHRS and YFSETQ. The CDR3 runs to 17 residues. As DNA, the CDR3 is TGCGCCAGCAGCTTGACGGCTAGCGGGAGGGCCTACAATGAGCAGTTCTTC. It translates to CASSLTASGRAYNEQFF. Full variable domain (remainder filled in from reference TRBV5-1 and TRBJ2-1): KAGVTQTPRYLIKTRGQQVTLSCSPISGHRSVSWYQQTPGQGLQFLFEYFSETQRNKGNFPGRFSGRQFSNSRSEMNVSTLELGDSALYLCASSLTASGRAYNEQFFGPGTRLTVL.

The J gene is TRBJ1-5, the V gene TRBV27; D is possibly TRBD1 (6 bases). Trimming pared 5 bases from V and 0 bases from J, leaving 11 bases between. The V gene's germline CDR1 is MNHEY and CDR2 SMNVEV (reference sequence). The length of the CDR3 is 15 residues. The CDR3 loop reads CASSPQGTSNQPQHF. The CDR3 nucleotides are TGTGCCAGCAGTCCTCAGGGGACTAGCAATCAGCCCCAGCATTTT.

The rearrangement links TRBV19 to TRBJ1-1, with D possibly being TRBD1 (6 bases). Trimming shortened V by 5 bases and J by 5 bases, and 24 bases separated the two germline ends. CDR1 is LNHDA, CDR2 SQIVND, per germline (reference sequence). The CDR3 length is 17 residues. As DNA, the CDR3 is TGTGCCAGTAGTGATCCGTGGGGCGGGGGCGCCGGGACTGAAGCTTTCTTT. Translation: CASSDPWGGGAGTEAFF.

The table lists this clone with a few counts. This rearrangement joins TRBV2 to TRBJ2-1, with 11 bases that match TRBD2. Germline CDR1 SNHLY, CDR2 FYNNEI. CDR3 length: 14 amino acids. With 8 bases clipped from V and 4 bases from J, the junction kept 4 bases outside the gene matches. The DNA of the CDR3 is TGTGCCAGCTTGCTAGCGGGAGGATACAATGAGCAGTTCTTC. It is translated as CASLLAGGYNEQFF.

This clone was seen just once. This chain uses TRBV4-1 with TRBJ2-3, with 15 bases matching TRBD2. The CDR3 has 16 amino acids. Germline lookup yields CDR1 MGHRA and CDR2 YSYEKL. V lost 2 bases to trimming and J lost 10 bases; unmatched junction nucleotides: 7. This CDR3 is CASSQPGLAGGEAQYF. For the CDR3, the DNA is TGCGCCAGCAGCCAACCGGGACTAGCGGGAGGTGAGGCGCAGTATTTT.

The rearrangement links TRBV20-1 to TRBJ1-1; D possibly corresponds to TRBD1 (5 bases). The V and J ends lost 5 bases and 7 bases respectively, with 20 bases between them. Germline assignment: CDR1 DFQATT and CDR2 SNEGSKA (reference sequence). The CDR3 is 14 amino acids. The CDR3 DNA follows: TGCAGTGCTCGTGCCTTGGGGCAGTTTTATGAAGCTTTCTTT. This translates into CSARALGQFYEAFF.

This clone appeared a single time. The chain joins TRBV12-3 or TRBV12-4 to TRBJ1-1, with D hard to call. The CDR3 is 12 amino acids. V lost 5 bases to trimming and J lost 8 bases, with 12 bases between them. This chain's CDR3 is CASSPDLNEAFF. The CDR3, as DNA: TGTGCCAGCAGTCCGGACTTGAACGAAGCTTTCTTT.

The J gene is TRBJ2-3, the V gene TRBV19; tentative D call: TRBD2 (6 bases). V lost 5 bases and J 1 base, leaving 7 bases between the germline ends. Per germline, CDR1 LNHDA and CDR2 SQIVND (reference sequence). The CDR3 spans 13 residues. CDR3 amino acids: CASSSSGTDTQYF. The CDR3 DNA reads TGTGCCAGTAGTTCTAGCGGCACAGATACGCAGTATTTT. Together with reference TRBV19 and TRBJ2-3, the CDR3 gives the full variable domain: DGGITQSPKYLFRKEGQNVTLSCEQNLNHDAMYWYRQDPGQGLRLIYYSQIVNDFQKGDIAEGYSVSREKKESFPLTVTSAQKNPTAFYLCASSSSGTDTQYFGPGTRLTVL.

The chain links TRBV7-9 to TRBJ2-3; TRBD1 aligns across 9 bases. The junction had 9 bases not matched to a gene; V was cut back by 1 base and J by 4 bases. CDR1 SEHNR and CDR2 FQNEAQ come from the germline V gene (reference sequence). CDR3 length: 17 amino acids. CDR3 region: CASSLVRGQGLPDTQYF. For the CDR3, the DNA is TGTGCCAGCAGCTTAGTGAGAGGACAGGGGCTCCCAGATACGCAGTATTTT.